A single TCR beta chain is shown here with its context. What it recognizes is unknown. The V gene lost 7 bases and the J gene lost 1 base, with 8 bases spanning the gap. Germline values: CDR1 DFQATT, CDR2 SNEGSKA (reference sequence). This CDR3 spans 11 amino acids. Here immunoSEQ multiplex PCR was the method, and the copy in TCRdb shows in-frame clones only, minus some. This sample has about 40,000 clones, with around 93% found just once. This sample is part of a study of ipilimumab plus nivolumab after autologous stem cell transplantation. Findings and caveats of the study: Per the authors, repertoire, Treg and microbiota data justify further study.

Ipilimumab, 1 mg/kg, started 14 to 28 days after autologous transplant. Patients got 3 mg/kg IV nivolumab weeks 1, 4, 7, 10, then biweekly through week 26. The V call is TRBV20-1, the J call TRBJ2-7; D uncertain. Sequencing was performed on PBMCs, taken in a trial of ipilimumab plus nivolumab as post-transplant consolidation. This TCR was recovered from a male donor with multiple myeloma. CDR3 coding DNA: TGCAGTGTCCTAGGATCCTACGAGCAGTACTTC. Amino acids: CSVLGSYEQYF.